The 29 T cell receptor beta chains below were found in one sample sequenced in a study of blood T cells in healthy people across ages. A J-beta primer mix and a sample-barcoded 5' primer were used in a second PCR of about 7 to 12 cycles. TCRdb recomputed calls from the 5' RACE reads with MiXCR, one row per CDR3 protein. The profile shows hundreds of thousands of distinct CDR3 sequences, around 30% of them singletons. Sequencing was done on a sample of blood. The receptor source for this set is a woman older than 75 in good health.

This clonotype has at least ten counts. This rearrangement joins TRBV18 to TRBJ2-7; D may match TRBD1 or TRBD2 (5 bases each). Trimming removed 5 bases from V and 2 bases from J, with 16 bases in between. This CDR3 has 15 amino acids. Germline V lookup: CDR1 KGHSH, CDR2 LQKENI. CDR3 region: CASSLRGRPPYEQYF. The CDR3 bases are TGTGCCAGCTCATTACGGGGCAGGCCGCCCTACGAGCAGTACTTC. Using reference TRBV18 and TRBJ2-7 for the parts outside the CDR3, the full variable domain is NAGVMQNPRHLVRRRGQEARLRCSPMKGHSHVYWYRQLPEEGLKFMVYLQKENIIDESGMPKERFSAEFPKEGPSILRIQQVVRGDSAAYFCASSLRGRPPYEQYFGPGTRLTVT.

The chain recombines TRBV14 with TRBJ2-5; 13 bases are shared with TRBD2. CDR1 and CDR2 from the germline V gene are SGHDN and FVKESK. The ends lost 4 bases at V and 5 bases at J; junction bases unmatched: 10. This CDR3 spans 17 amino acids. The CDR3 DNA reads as TGTGCCAGCAGCCGGGGACTAGCGGGGATAGGTCGGGAGACCCAGTACTTC. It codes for CASSRGLAGIGRETQYF. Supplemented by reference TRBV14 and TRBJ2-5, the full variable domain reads EAGVTQFPSHSVIEKGQTVTLRCDPISGHDNLYWYRRVMGKEIKFLLHFVKESKQDESGMPNNRFLAERTGGTYSTLKVQPAELEDSGVYFCASSRGLAGIGRETQYFGPGTRLLVL.

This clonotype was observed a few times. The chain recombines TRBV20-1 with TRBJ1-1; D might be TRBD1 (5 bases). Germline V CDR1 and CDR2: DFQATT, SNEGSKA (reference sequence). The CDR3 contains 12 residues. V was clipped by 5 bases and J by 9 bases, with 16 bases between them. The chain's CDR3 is CSASRGDDQAFF. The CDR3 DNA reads TGCAGTGCTTCCCGTGGGGACGATCAAGCTTTCTTT.

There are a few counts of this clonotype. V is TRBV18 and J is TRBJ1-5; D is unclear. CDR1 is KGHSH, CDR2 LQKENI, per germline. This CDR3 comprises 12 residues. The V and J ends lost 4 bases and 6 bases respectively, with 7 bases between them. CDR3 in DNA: TGTGCCAGCTCACAAGCCGGTCAGCCCCAGCATTTT. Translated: CASSQAGQPQHF.

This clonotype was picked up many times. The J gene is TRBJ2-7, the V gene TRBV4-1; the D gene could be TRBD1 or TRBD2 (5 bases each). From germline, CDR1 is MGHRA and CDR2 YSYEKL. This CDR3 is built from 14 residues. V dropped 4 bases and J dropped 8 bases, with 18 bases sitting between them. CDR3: CASSPMPGRNKQYF. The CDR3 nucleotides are TGCGCCAGCAGCCCCATGCCGGGACGCAACAAGCAGTACTTC.

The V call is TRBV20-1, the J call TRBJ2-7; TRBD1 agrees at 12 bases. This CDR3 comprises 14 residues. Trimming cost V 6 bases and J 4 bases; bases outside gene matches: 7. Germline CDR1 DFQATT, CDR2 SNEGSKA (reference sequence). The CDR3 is CSAMGQGAKYEQYF. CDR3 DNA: TGCAGTGCCATGGGACAGGGGGCGAAGTACGAGCAGTACTTC.

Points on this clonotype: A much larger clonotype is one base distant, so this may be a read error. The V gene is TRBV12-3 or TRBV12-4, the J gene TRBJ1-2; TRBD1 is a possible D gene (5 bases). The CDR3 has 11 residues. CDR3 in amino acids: CVSSHAGSNTF. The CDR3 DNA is TGTGTCAGCAGCCACGCAGGGAGTAACACCTTC.

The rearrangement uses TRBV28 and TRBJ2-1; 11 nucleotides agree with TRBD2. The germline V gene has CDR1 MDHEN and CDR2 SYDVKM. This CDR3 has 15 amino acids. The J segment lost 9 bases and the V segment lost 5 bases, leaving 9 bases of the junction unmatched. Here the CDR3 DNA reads TGTGCCAGCAGTCAGGGGGCTAGCGGGAGGTTTGAGCAGTTCTTC. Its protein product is CASSQGASGRFEQFF.

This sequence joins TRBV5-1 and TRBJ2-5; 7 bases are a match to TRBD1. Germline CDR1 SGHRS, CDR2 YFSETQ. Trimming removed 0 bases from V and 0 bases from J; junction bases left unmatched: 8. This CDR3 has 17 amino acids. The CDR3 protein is CASSLGPSRGYQETQYF. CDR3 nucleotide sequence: TGCGCCAGCAGCTTGGGGCCGAGCAGGGGGTACCAAGAGACCCAGTACTTC.

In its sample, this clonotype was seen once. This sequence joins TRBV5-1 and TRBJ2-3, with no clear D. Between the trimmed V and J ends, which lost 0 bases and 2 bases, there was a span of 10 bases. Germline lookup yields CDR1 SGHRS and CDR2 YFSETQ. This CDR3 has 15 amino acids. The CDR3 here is CASSLVVGTTDTQYF. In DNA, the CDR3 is TGCGCCAGCAGCTTGGTTGTGGGAACCACAGATACGCAGTATTTT.

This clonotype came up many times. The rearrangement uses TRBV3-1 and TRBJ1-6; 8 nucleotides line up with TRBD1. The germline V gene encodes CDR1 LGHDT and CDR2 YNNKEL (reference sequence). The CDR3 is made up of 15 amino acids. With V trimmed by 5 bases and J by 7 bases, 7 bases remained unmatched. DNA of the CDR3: TGTGCCAGCAGCGCAAGACAGGGGACAAATTCACCCCTCCACTTT. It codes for CASSARQGTNSPLHF.

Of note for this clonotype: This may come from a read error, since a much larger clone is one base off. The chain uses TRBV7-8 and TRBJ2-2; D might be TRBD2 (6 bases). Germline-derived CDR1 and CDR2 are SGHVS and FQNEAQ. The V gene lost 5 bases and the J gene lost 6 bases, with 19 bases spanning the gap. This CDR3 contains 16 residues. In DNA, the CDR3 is TGTGCCAGCAGCCGGTCCACGGGAGAGCGGGCCGGGGAGCTGTTTTTT. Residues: CASSRSTGERAGELFF. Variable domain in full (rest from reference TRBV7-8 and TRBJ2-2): GAGVSQSPRYKVAKRGQDVALRCDPISGHVSLFWYQQALGQGPEFLTYFQNEAQLDKSGLPSDRFFAERPEGSVSTLKIQRTQQEDSAVYLCASSRSTGERAGELFFGEGSRLTVL.

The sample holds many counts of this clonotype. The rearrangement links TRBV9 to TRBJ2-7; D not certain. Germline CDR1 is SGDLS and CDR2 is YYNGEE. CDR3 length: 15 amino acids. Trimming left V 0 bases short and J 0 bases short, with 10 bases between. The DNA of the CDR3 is TGTGCCAGCAGCGTAGCGCCGGGCTTCTCCTACGAGCAGTACTTC. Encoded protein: CASSVAPGFSYEQYF.

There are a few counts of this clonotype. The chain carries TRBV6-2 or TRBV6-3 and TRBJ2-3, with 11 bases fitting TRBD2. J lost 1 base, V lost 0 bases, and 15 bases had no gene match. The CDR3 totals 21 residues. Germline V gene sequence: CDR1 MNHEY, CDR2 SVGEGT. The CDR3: CASSYSEASGGTITRTDTQYF. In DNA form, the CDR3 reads TGTGCCAGCAGTTACTCGGAGGCTAGCGGGGGGACTATAACCCGCACAGATACGCAGTATTTT.

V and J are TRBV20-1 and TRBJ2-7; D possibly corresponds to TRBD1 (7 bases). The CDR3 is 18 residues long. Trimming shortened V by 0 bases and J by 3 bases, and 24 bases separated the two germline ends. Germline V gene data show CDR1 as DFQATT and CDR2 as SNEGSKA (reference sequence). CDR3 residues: CSARDLEIPGGIHYEQYF. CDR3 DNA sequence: TGCAGTGCTAGAGATCTGGAGATCCCAGGGGGGATTCACTACGAGCAGTACTTC.

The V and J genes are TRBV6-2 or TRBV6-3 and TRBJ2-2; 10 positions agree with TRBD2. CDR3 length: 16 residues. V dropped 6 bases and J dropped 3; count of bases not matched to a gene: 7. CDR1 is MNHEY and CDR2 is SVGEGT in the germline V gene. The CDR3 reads CASSLGTSAYTGELFF. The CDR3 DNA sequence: TGTGCCAGCAGCTTGGGGACTAGCGCGTACACCGGGGAGCTGTTTTTT.

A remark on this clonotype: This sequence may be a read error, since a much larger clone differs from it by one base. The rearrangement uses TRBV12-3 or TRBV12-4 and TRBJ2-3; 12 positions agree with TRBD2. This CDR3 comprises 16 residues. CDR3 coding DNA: TGTGCCAACAGTTCCCGGACTAGCGGGGTCACAGATACGCAGTATTTT. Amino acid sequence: CANSSRTSGVTDTQYF.

CDR3 coding DNA: TGTGCCAGCAGTCGCGCCGGATTAGCGGGTACCTACGAGCAGTACTTC. Amino acid sequence: CASSRAGLAGTYEQYF. The V call is TRBV6-5, the J call TRBJ2-7; 7 bases match TRBD2. In germline, CDR1 is MNHEY, CDR2 SVGAGI. Trimming cost V 5 bases and J 2 bases; bases outside gene matches: 12. This CDR3 spans 16 amino acids.

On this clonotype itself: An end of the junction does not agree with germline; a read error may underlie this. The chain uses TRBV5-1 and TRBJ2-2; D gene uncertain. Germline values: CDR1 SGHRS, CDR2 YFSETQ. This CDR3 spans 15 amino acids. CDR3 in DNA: TGCGCCGGCAGCCTCCTCGTAGGCCCCAGCTGGGAGCTGTTTTTT. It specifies CAGSLLVGPSWELFF.

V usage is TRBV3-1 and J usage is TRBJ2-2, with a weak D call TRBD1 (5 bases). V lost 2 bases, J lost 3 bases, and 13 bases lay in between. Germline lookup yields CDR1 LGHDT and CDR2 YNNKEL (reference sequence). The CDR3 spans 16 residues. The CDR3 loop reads CASSQQGVFDTGELFF. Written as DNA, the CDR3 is TGTGCCAGCAGCCAACAAGGGGTTTTCGACACCGGGGAGCTGTTTTTT.

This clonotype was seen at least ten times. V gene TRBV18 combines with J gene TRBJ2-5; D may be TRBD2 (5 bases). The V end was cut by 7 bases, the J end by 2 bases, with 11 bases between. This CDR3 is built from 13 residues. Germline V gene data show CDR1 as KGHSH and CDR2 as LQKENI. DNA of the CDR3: TGTGCCAGCTTTCGGACGGGACAAGAGACCCAGTACTTC. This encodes CASFRTGQETQYF.

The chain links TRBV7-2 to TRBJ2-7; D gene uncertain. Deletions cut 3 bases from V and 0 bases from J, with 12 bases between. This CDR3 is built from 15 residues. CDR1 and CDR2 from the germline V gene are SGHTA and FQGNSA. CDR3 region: CASSLGSFGSYEQYF. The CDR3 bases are TGTGCCAGCAGCTTGGGCAGCTTCGGCTCCTACGAGCAGTACTTC. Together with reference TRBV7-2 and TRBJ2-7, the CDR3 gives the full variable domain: GAGVSQSPSNKVTEKGKDVELRCDPISGHTALYWYRQSLGQGLEFLIYFQGNSAPDKSGLPSDRFSAERTGGSVSTLTIQRTQQEDSAVYLCASSLGSFGSYEQYFGPGTRLTVT.

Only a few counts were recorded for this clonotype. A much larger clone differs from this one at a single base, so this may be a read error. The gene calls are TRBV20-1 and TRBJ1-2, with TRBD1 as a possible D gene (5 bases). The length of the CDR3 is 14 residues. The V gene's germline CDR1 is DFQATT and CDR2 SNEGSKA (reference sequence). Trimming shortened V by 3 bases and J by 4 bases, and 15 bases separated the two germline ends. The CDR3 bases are TGCAGTGCTAGTATCCGGGACCCGCGCTATGGCTACACCTTC. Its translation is CSASIRDPRYGYTF.

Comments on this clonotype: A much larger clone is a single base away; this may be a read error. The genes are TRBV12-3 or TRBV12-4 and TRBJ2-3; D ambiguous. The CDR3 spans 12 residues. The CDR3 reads CASSTSLDTRYF. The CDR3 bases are TGTGCCAGCAGTACCAGTCTAGATACGCGGTATTTT.

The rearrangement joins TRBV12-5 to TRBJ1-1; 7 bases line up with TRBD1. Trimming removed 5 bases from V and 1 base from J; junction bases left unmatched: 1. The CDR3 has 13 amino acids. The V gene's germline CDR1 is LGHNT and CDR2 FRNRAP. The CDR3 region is CASGRQGNTEAFF. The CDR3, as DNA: TGTGCTAGTGGTAGACAGGGGAACACTGAAGCTTTCTTT.

The CDR3: CASSSRGGTDYNEQFF. The CDR3, as DNA: TGTGCCAGCAGCTCGAGGGGCGGGACGGATTACAATGAGCAGTTCTTC. This chain connects TRBV7-9 to TRBJ2-1; D may be TRBD2 (6 bases). Looked up from germline, CDR1 is SEHNR and CDR2 is FQNEAQ (reference sequence). Trimming removed 4 bases at V and 4 bases at J, with 17 bases between. This CDR3 has 16 residues.

CDR3 residues: CAWSVAPGRGRTEAFF. The CDR3 coding sequence is TGTGCCTGGAGTGTAGCGCCGGGCAGGGGGCGGACTGAAGCTTTCTTT. The gene calls are TRBV30 and TRBJ1-1; TRBD1 matches at 8 bases. The CDR3 runs to 16 residues. The germline V gene has CDR1 GTSNPN and CDR2 SVGIG (reference sequence). The V and J ends lost 0 bases and 5 bases, in that order; junction bases with no gene match: 11.

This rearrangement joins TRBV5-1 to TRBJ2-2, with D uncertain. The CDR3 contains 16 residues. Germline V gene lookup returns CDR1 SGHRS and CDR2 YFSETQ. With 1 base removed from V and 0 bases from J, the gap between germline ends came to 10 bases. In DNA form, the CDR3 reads TGCGCCAGCAGCTTGATGGCCAAAACGAACACCGGGGAGCTGTTTTTT. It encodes CASSLMAKTNTGELFF.

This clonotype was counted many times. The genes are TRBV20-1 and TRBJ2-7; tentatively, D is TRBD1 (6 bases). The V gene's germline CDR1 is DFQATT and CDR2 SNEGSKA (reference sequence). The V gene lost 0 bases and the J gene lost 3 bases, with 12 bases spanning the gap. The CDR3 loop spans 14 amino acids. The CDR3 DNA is TGCAGTGCTAGAGATCTGGGGGCCAGCTACGAGCAGTACTTC. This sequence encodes CSARDLGASYEQYF.